Shown below are 25 T cell receptor beta chains from a single sample sequenced in a study of blood T cell repertoires in COVID-19. Produced via immunoSEQ multiplex PCR; TCRdb's table is partial and in-frame only. The repertoire has about 160,000 clones, approximately 91% of them found once; the top ten carry about 2%. Sequenced input: peripheral blood. These TCRs come from a man in his late teens or twenties with acute or convalescent COVID-19.

This clone was seen a single time. The chain employs TRBV7-2 and TRBJ1-2; no clear D gene. V lost 4 bases and J lost 4, with 7 bases in between. Germline V gene lookup returns CDR1 SGHTA and CDR2 FQGNSA. The CDR3 sequence is 12 residues long. The CDR3 is CASSSSSYGYTF. DNA for the CDR3: TGTGCCAGCAGCTCGTCTAGCTATGGCTACACCTTC.

The chain recombines TRBV24-1 with TRBJ2-7, with 7 bases identical to TRBD1. The germline gives CDR1 KGHDR, CDR2 SFDVKD. The CDR3 is 14 residues long. J lost 5 bases, V lost 3 bases, and 6 bases had no gene match. The CDR3 DNA reads as TGTGCCACCAGTGATACAGGGGCTACCAACGAGCAGTACTTC. It is translated as CATSDTGATNEQYF.

In this sample, this clone turned up once. In DNA, the CDR3 is TGTGCCAGCAGACCAAGCGGGGTTCAAGAGACCCAGTACTTC. Amino acids: CASRPSGVQETQYF. The chain links TRBV3-1 (or the pseudogene TRBV3-2) to TRBJ2-5, with 7 bases aligning to TRBD2. The CDR3 spans 14 residues. V lost 6 bases to trimming and J lost 2 bases; unmatched junction nucleotides: 6. Germline loops: CDR1 LGHDT, CDR2 YNNKEL (reference sequence).

The chain couples TRBV4-2 to TRBJ2-3; TRBD2 matches 8 bases. Germline CDR1 reads LGHNA; CDR2 reads YNFKEQ. CDR3 length equals 16 residues. V shed 1 base, J shed 5 bases, and the junction held 8 bases outside the gene matches. The CDR3 region has the DNA TGTGCCAGCAGCCAAGCGTCGACTAGCGAGGGAGATACGCAGTATTTT. Amino acids: CASSQASTSEGDTQYF.

In nucleotides, the CDR3 is TGCGCCAGCAGCCCCCGGGACTTCGCGAACACCGGGGAGCTGTTTTTT. Amino acids: CASSPRDFANTGELFF. The V gene is TRBV5-1, the J gene TRBJ2-2; D is perhaps TRBD2 (6 bases). Germline V lookup: CDR1 SGHRS, CDR2 YFSETQ. The CDR3 loop spans 16 amino acids. V was pared by 4 bases and J by 0 bases, with 13 bases between. Based on the CDR3 plus reference TRBV5-1 and TRBJ2-2, the full variable domain is KAGVTQTPRYLIKTRGQQVTLSCSPISGHRSVSWYQQTPGQGLQFLFEYFSETQRNKGNFPGRFSGRQFSNSRSEMNVSTLELGDSALYLCASSPRDFANTGELFFGEGSRLTVL.

The chain employs TRBV30 and TRBJ1-1; no definite D call. With 1 base removed from V and 10 bases from J, the gap between germline ends came to 16 bases. This CDR3 is 13 amino acids long. Germline loops: CDR1 GTSNPN, CDR2 SVGIG (reference sequence). CDR3 residues: CAWSDLGTALAFF. CDR3 bases: TGTGCCTGGAGTGACCTGGGCACCGCGCTAGCTTTCTTT.

The chain couples TRBV19 to TRBJ2-7, with 8 positions matching TRBD2. The CDR3 is 16 amino acids. V shed 0 bases, J shed 3 bases, and the junction held 7 bases outside the gene matches. Germline values: CDR1 LNHDA, CDR2 SQIVND (reference sequence). The CDR3 DNA is TGTGCCAGTAGTATAGAAGGTACTAGCGGTTTCTACGAGCAGTACTTC. Protein: CASSIEGTSGFYEQYF.

This clone was detected only once. This rearrangement joins TRBV28 to TRBJ2-5, with unresolved D. The germline V gene has CDR1 MDHEN and CDR2 SYDVKM. V gave up 8 bases and J gave up 1 base, with 14 bases separating them. CDR3 length: 14 residues. In DNA, the CDR3 is TGTGCCAGCTCTGGCACATCACCCCAAGAGACCCAGTACTTC. Amino acids: CASSGTSPQETQYF.

The gene calls are TRBV5-1 and TRBJ2-7; D gene unclear. The CDR3 is made up of 14 amino acids. Trimming shortened V by 4 bases and J by 2 bases, and 13 bases separated the two germline ends. The germline gives CDR1 SGHRS, CDR2 YFSETQ. The CDR3 region has the DNA TGCGCCAGCAGCCCCTGGCCGGGTCCCTACGAGCAGTACTTC. It codes for CASSPWPGPYEQYF.

The chain recombines TRBV6-1 with TRBJ2-7, with 7 bases fitting TRBD1. Germline V gene lookup returns CDR1 MNHNS and CDR2 SASEGT. The CDR3 consists of 17 residues. J lost 0 bases, V lost 4 bases, and 12 bases had no gene match. For the CDR3, the DNA is TGTGCCAGCAGTGTGTCGTTCGGGACAGCTTACTCCTACGAGCAGTACTTC. This translates into CASSVSFGTAYSYEQYF.

V usage is TRBV19 and J usage is TRBJ1-5, with TRBD1 identical over 8 bases. Germline V gives CDR1 LNHDA, CDR2 SQIVND (reference sequence). V was clipped by 5 bases and J by 7 bases; unmatched bases: 4. CDR3 size: 13 residues. The CDR3 sequence is CASSRTGGQPQHF. The CDR3 region has the DNA TGTGCCAGTAGTCGAACAGGGGGGCAGCCCCAGCATTTT.

The V call is TRBV15, the J call TRBJ1-2; possibly TRBD1 for D (5 bases). Germline CDR1 is LNHNV and CDR2 is YYDKDF (reference sequence). The CDR3 loop spans 14 amino acids. V lost 0 bases and J 6 bases, leaving 11 bases between the germline ends. CDR3 coding DNA: TGTGCCACCAGCAGAGAGGGGGAGGAAGATGGCTACACCTTC. Translating gives CATSREGEEDGYTF.

This clone was detected only once. This sequence joins TRBV18 and TRBJ2-2; perhaps TRBD2 as D (6 bases). The CDR3 extends over 14 amino acids. V shed 8 bases and J shed 8 bases, with 18 bases lying between them. Germline values: CDR1 KGHSH, CDR2 LQKENI. CDR3 protein: CASHRAREAGELFF. Written as DNA, the CDR3 is TGTGCCAGCCACCGGGCCAGGGAGGCTGGGGAGCTGTTTTTT.

The chain has TRBV9 and TRBJ1-2; D is perhaps TRBD1 (6 bases). Trimming shortened V by 3 bases and J by 2 bases, and 14 bases separated the two germline ends. Germline CDR1 is SGDLS and CDR2 is YYNGEE. The CDR3 totals 15 residues. CDR3: CASSARAQGNYGYTF. In DNA form, the CDR3 reads TGTGCCAGCAGCGCCCGAGCCCAGGGGAACTATGGCTACACCTTC. Supplemented by reference TRBV9 and TRBJ1-2, the full variable domain reads DSGVTQTPKHLITATGQRVTLRCSPRSGDLSVYWYQQSLDQGLQFLIQYYNGEERAKGNILERFSAQQFPDLHSELNLSSLELGDSALYFCASSARAQGNYGYTFGSGTRLTVV.

The rearrangement links TRBV12-3 or TRBV12-4 to TRBJ1-6; D is ambiguous. The CDR3 spans 11 residues. Trimming removed 10 bases at V and 7 bases at J, with 8 bases between. CDR3 coding DNA: TGTGCCACCTCCCAGAATTCACCCCTCCACTTT. Translating gives CATSQNSPLHF.

CDR3 sequence: CASSPGAHYEQYF. CDR3 in DNA: TGTGCCAGCTCACCAGGGGCGCACTACGAGCAGTACTTC. The gene calls are TRBV18 and TRBJ2-7; tentative D call: TRBD1 (5 bases). The CDR3 is 13 amino acids. Per germline, CDR1 KGHSH and CDR2 LQKENI. V lost 2 bases and J 3 bases, leaving 8 bases between the germline ends.

The V and J genes are TRBV18 and TRBJ1-3, with D possibly matching TRBD1 (5 bases). In germline, CDR1 is KGHSH, CDR2 LQKENI. The V and J ends lost 4 bases and 0 bases respectively, with 13 bases between them. This CDR3 has 16 amino acids. CDR3 in DNA: TGTGCCAGCTCACTACAACGGGGGTCCTCTGGAAACACCATATATTTT. This gives the protein CASSLQRGSSGNTIYF.

In the case of this clone: The sample carries other DNA sequences with the same CDR3. The CDR3 sequence: CASSLQGNYGYTF. CDR3 coding DNA: TGTGCCAGCAGTTTACAGGGGAACTATGGCTACACCTTC. The genes are TRBV6-5 and TRBJ1-2; 7 bases map to TRBD1. CDR1 is MNHEY and CDR2 is SVGAGI in the germline V gene. The CDR3 totals 13 residues. J was trimmed by 2 bases and V by 4 bases; bases with no gene match: 1.

The chain combines TRBV7-9 with TRBJ1-1, with unresolved D. This CDR3 region has 15 residues. V was pared by 1 base and J by 1 base, with 10 bases between. Per germline, CDR1 SEHNR and CDR2 FQNEAQ (reference sequence). This CDR3 is CASSLVFGGNTEAFF. DNA of the CDR3: TGTGCCAGCAGCTTAGTCTTCGGAGGGAACACTGAAGCTTTCTTT.

This chain connects TRBV2 to TRBJ1-4; D not certain. The CDR3 runs 13 residues. From germline, CDR1 is SNHLY and CDR2 FYNNEI. The V gene lost 5 bases and the J gene lost 5 bases, with 9 bases spanning the gap. CDR3 region: CASSSRGNEKLFF. The CDR3, as DNA: TGTGCCAGCAGTTCAAGAGGGAATGAAAAACTGTTTTTT.

V is TRBV5-1 and J is TRBJ2-7; 9 bases are shared with TRBD1. Unmatched junction bases numbered 7, after V lost 5 bases and J lost 1 base. The CDR3 extends over 15 amino acids. Germline V gene lookup returns CDR1 SGHRS and CDR2 YFSETQ. CDR3 amino acids: CASRSGTGISYEQYF. The CDR3 DNA follows: TGCGCCAGCAGAAGCGGGACAGGGATTTCCTACGAGCAGTACTTC. The full variable domain, in which reference TRBV5-1 and TRBJ2-7 provide the parts outside the CDR3, is KAGVTQTPRYLIKTRGQQVTLSCSPISGHRSVSWYQQTPGQGLQFLFEYFSETQRNKGNFPGRFSGRQFSNSRSEMNVSTLELGDSALYLCASRSGTGISYEQYFGPGTRLTVT.

This chain links TRBV5-4 with TRBJ1-1; 8 bases are shared with TRBD1. The CDR3 runs to 13 residues. The ends lost 4 bases at V and 4 bases at J; junction bases unmatched: 3. The germline CDR1 and CDR2 sequences are SGHNT and YYREEE (reference sequence). The CDR3 region has the DNA TGTGCCAGCAGCCTAACAGGGGGCACTGAAGCTTTCTTT. Protein sequence: CASSLTGGTEAFF.

The CDR3 protein is CASSYSIRGNIQYF. The CDR3 DNA reads TGTGCCAGCAGTTACTCGATCAGGGGAAACATTCAGTACTTC. V and J are TRBV6-6 and TRBJ2-4, with a weak D call TRBD1 (6 bases). CDR1 and CDR2 (germline): MNHNY, SVGAGI (reference sequence). V was clipped by 0 bases and J by 6 bases, with 9 bases between them. This CDR3 has 14 residues.

V and J are TRBV27 and TRBJ2-4, with D possibly being TRBD1 (6 bases). Germline CDR1 reads MNHEY; CDR2 reads SMNVEV (reference sequence). This CDR3 contains 21 residues. The ends were cut back, 0 bases at V and 5 bases at J, with 29 bases in the middle. This CDR3 is CASSLSWVGAPPTLSQNIQYF. In nucleotides, the CDR3 is TGTGCCAGCAGTTTATCGTGGGTGGGGGCCCCACCCACCCTTTCCCAAAACATTCAGTACTTC.

This chain links TRBV6-1 with TRBJ2-2; possibly TRBD1 for D (5 bases). Germline CDR1 and CDR2: MNHNS and SASEGT. The V gene lost 3 bases and the J gene lost 3 bases, with 17 bases spanning the gap. This CDR3 contains 17 residues. In DNA form, the CDR3 reads TGTGCCAGCAGTGACAGGGCACATCCGCGAGACACCGGGGAGCTGTTTTTT. Translated: CASSDRAHPRDTGELFF.